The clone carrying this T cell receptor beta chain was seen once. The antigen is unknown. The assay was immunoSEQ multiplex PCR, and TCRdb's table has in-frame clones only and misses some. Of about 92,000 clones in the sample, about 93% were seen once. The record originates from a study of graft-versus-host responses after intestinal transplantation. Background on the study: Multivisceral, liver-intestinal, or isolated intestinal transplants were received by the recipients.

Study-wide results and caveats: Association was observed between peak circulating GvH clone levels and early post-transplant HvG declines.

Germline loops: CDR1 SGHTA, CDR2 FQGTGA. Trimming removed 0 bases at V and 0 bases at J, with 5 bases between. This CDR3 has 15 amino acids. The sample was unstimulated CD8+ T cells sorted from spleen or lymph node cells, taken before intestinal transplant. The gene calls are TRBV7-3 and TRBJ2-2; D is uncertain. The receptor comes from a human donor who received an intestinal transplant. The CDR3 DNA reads TGTGCCAGCAGCTTAACAGGGACGAACACCGGGGAGCTGTTTTTT. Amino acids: CASSLTGTNTGELFF.